Each of the 20 T cell receptor beta chains below was sequenced from the same sample in a study of T cells after yellow fever vaccination. TCRdb reprocessed the 5' RACE reads via MiXCR and lists one record per CDR3 protein. The data show over 100,000 distinct CDR3 sequences, approximately 8.4% seen once. The source was CD8+ T cells sorted from PBMCs, collected 45 days after the yellow fever booster vaccination. These receptors all stem from a man under 40 who received the YFV17D yellow fever vaccine.

This clonotype was recorded at least ten times. The chain couples TRBV9 to TRBJ2-2; D may be TRBD2 (5 bases). The CDR3 is 15 amino acids. CDR1 and CDR2 (germline): SGDLS, YYNGEE. The V gene lost 4 bases and the J gene lost 5 bases, with 15 bases spanning the gap. CDR3 in amino acids: CASSPLGFGTGELFF. The CDR3 DNA follows: TGTGCCAGCAGCCCACTAGGTTTTGGGACCGGGGAGCTGTTTTTT.

The V and J genes are TRBV3-1 and TRBJ2-7; the match to TRBD1 covers 8 bases. The germline V gene has CDR1 LGHDT and CDR2 YNNKEL (reference sequence). The CDR3 has 15 amino acids. The trim removed 1 base at V and 1 base at J, leaving 3 bases unmatched. The CDR3 region has the DNA TGTGCCAGCAGCCAAGTTGGGACAGGATCCTACGAGCAGTACTTC. Encoded protein: CASSQVGTGSYEQYF.

The sample holds many counts of this clonotype. V gene TRBV18 combines with J gene TRBJ2-1; the match to TRBD2 covers 7 bases. CDR3 length equals 17 residues. Trimming took 3 bases from V and 3 from J; bases not matched to a gene: 11. The germline V gene has CDR1 KGHSH and CDR2 LQKENI. CDR3 DNA: TGTGCCAGCTCACCGCCCGGTGGACTAGTGGGCTACAATGAGCAGTTCTTC. Its protein is CASSPPGGLVGYNEQFF. The full variable domain, with the rest looked up from reference TRBV18 and TRBJ2-1, is NAGVMQNPRHLVRRRGQEARLRCSPMKGHSHVYWYRQLPEEGLKFMVYLQKENIIDESGMPKERFSAEFPKEGPSILRIQQVVRGDSAAYFCASSPPGGLVGYNEQFFGPGTRLTVL.

This clonotype was detected many times. The chain has TRBV7-9 and TRBJ2-5; perhaps TRBD1 as D (5 bases). V lost 5 bases, J lost 5 bases, and 12 bases lay in between. The CDR3 consists of 13 residues. Germline values: CDR1 SEHNR, CDR2 FQNEAQ (reference sequence). The CDR3, as DNA: TGTGCCAGCAGCCCAGGGTATCAGGAGACCCAGTACTTC. Protein product: CASSPGYQETQYF.

The chain carries TRBV6-2 or TRBV6-3 and TRBJ1-2; the D gene is possibly TRBD1 (6 bases). This CDR3 is 15 amino acids long. V was trimmed by 6 bases and J by 3 bases, leaving 17 bases between them. The germline CDR1 and CDR2 sequences are MNHEY and SVGEGT. CDR3 sequence: CASREQGGYHYGYTF. CDR3 DNA sequence: TGTGCCAGCAGAGAACAAGGGGGTTACCACTATGGCTACACCTTC.

This clonotype has a count of ten or more. The chain couples TRBV2 to TRBJ2-2; TRBD2 agrees at 7 bases. In germline, CDR1 is SNHLY, CDR2 FYNNEI. V shed 11 bases and J 1 base; nucleotides not matched to a gene: 7. This CDR3 has 14 amino acids. The CDR3 is CAYQGTMNTGELFF. Written as DNA, the CDR3 is TGTGCCTACCAAGGGACTATGAACACCGGGGAGCTGTTTTTT.

In this sample, this clonotype turned up many times. The chain couples TRBV12-3 or TRBV12-4 to TRBJ1-1; D not resolved. With 10 bases removed from V and 0 bases from J, the gap between germline ends came to 12 bases. This CDR3 comprises 13 residues. CDR3 nucleotide sequence: TGTGCCAACCACGAGAAGGTGAACACTGAAGCTTTCTTT. It codes for CANHEKVNTEAFF.

In this sample, this clonotype turned up many times. The chain links TRBV29-1 to TRBJ2-7, with TRBD1 matching 10 bases. Germline values: CDR1 SQVTM, CDR2 ANQGSEA. J gave up 2 bases and V 6 bases, and 7 bases lay outside the gene matches. The CDR3 runs to 14 residues. CDR3 region: CSVIPGQGPYEQYF. CDR3 bases: TGCAGCGTCATCCCGGGACAGGGGCCCTACGAGCAGTACTTC.

This clonotype was seen ten or more times. The V and J genes are TRBV4-3 and TRBJ1-4, with 10 bases that match TRBD1. The J segment lost 8 bases and the V segment lost 4 bases, leaving 10 bases of the junction unmatched. CDR3 length equals 16 residues. Germline V lookup: CDR1 LGHNA, CDR2 YSLEER. The DNA of the CDR3 is TGCGCCAGCAGCCGCACTGGGGACAGGGGCTGGGAAAAACTGTTTTTT. It codes for CASSRTGDRGWEKLFF.

This clonotype was picked up many times. The chain combines TRBV7-2 with TRBJ2-7; perhaps D is TRBD1 or TRBD2 (5 bases each). The CDR3 spans 14 residues. CDR1 SGHTA and CDR2 FQGNSA come from the germline V gene. The germline V and J ends were trimmed by 2 bases and 5 bases, with 13 bases remaining between them. The CDR3 nucleotides read TGTGCCAGCAGCTTACCCGGGACCTTTAACGAGCAGTACTTC. Its translation is CASSLPGTFNEQYF.

This clonotype was recorded at least ten times. The chain is built from TRBV7-2 and TRBJ2-7; a weak D match, TRBD2 (5 bases). The CDR3 runs 14 residues. The germline V gene has CDR1 SGHTA and CDR2 FQGNSA. The germline V and J ends were trimmed by 5 bases and 6 bases, with 17 bases remaining between them. CDR3 region: CASSRRAGRGEQYF. In DNA, the CDR3 is TGTGCCAGCAGCCGCCGGGCGGGTCGAGGCGAGCAGTACTTC.

In this sample, this clonotype turned up many times. The chain has TRBV12-3 or TRBV12-4 and TRBJ1-1; TRBD1 might be the D (5 bases). The V gene lost 6 bases and the J gene lost 10 bases, with 24 bases spanning the gap. The CDR3 is 15 amino acids. As DNA, the CDR3 is TGTGCCAGCAGCTACTCCTGGGACGGGGAGCCTGGAGCTTTCTTT. This translates into CASSYSWDGEPGAFF.

The chain joins TRBV6-5 to TRBJ2-7; TRBD2 matches 10 bases. There are 15 residues in the CDR3. V trimming: 0 bases; J trimming: 7 bases; junction bases outside the gene matches: 6. CDR1 MNHEY and CDR2 SVGAGI come from the germline V gene. The CDR3 sequence: CASSYSASGSLEQYF. CDR3 nucleotide sequence: TGTGCCAGCAGTTACTCGGCTAGCGGGAGTCTTGAGCAGTACTTC.

At least ten counts were recorded for this clonotype. The V and J genes are TRBV11-2 and TRBJ2-1, with TRBD2 as a possible D gene (5 bases). Trimming cost V 4 bases and J 5 bases, with 18 bases left between them. Germline V gene sequence: CDR1 SGHAT, CDR2 FQNNGV. The CDR3 is 16 amino acids. In DNA, the CDR3 is TGTGCCAGCAGCTACCCGCGGGTTACCCTCGACAATGAGCAGTTCTTC. Protein: CASSYPRVTLDNEQFF.

This clonotype was seen more than once but under ten times. The chain recombines TRBV4-3 with TRBJ2-2; 11 positions agree with TRBD1. After removal of 5 bases from V and 8 bases from J, the junction contained 7 bases not matched to a gene. This CDR3 has 15 residues. Germline V lookup: CDR1 LGHNA, CDR2 YSLEER. CDR3 sequence (DNA): TGCGCCAGCAGCTCGCGGGACAGGGGGAAGGGGGAGCTGTTTTTT. Translating it yields CASSSRDRGKGELFF.

This clonotype occurred many times. The chain links TRBV20-1 to TRBJ2-7; TRBD2 aligns across 10 bases. CDR1 is DFQATT, CDR2 SNEGSKA, per germline (reference sequence). The CDR3 spans 14 residues. The ends lost 5 bases at V and 4 bases at J; junction bases unmatched: 8. CDR3 protein: CSASEGLAAYEQYF. The CDR3 DNA reads as TGCAGTGCTTCCGAAGGACTAGCGGCTTACGAGCAGTACTTC.

This clonotype has just a few counts. The J gene is TRBJ2-7, the V gene TRBV6-2 or TRBV6-3, with unresolved D. V was cut by 0 bases and J by 0 bases, with 6 bases left in between. This CDR3 comprises 14 residues. Germline V gene lookup returns CDR1 MNHEY and CDR2 SVGEGT. The CDR3 DNA is TGTGCCAGCAGTTACTCGGGCGGCTCCTACGAGCAGTACTTC. Encoded protein: CASSYSGGSYEQYF.

As concerns this clonotype: One junction end disagrees with the germline gene, perhaps due to a read error. The genes are TRBV15 and TRBJ1-5, with no clear D. Germline V gives CDR1 LNHNV, CDR2 YYDKDF (reference sequence). The CDR3 loop spans 17 amino acids. CDR3 protein: CATSREPGESGVQTQHF. CDR3 bases: TGTGCCACCAGCAGAGAACCCGGAGAATCCGGCGTTCAGACCCAGCATTTT.

The sample holds a few counts of this clonotype. V and J are TRBV3-1 and TRBJ1-4; D is perhaps TRBD1 (5 bases). Looked up from germline, CDR1 is LGHDT and CDR2 is YNNKEL (reference sequence). The CDR3 is 14 residues long. Deletions cut 3 bases from V and 2 bases from J, with 7 bases between. In DNA form, the CDR3 reads TGTGCCAGCAGCCATAAGGGGACTAATGAAAAACTGTTTTTT. It translates to CASSHKGTNEKLFF.

The rearrangement links TRBV4-3 to TRBJ2-7; D uncertain. This CDR3 spans 16 amino acids. Germline values: CDR1 LGHNA, CDR2 YSLEER. V was pared by 0 bases and J by 3 bases, with 15 bases between. CDR3 protein: CASSQETYSSYYEQYF. In DNA form, the CDR3 reads TGCGCCAGCAGCCAAGAAACCTACAGTTCTTACTACGAGCAGTACTTC.